Following are 2 T cell receptor beta chains from one sample sequenced in a study of cytomegalovirus exposure and HLA in healthy donors. The PCR ran on 60 Vbeta and 13 Jbeta primers. Assay used: immunoSEQ multiplex PCR; TCRdb lists only in-frame clones, some missing. The sample holds more than 90,000 clones, 70% to 85% seen once. The specimen sequenced was PBMCs. The origin of the receptors is a middle-aged man in good health and CMV-seronegative.

The chain has TRBV6-6 and TRBJ2-7; 8 positions agree with TRBD2. The CDR3 spans 14 residues. The germline CDR1 and CDR2 sequences are MNHNY and SVGAGI (reference sequence). V shed 6 bases and J 7 bases; nucleotides not matched to a gene: 11. CDR3 region: CASSRAGVGGEQYF. In nucleotides, the CDR3 is TGTGCCAGCAGCAGAGCGGGAGTGGGGGGAGAGCAGTACTTC.

The CDR3 sequence: CASSYYPGQPSSGANVLTF. CDR3 bases: TGTGCCAGCAGTTACTACCCTGGACAGCCAAGCTCTGGGGCCAACGTCCTGACTTTC. This chain joins TRBV2 and TRBJ2-6, with D possibly matching TRBD1 (6 bases). Germline values: CDR1 SNHLY, CDR2 FYNNEI. The CDR3 is 19 residues long. The ends were cut back, 5 bases at V and 0 bases at J, with 20 bases in the middle. The full variable domain, in which reference TRBV2 and TRBJ2-6 provide the parts outside the CDR3, is EPEVTQTPSHQVTQMGQEVILRCVPISNHLYFYWYRQILGQKVEFLVSFYNNEISEKSEIFDDQFSVERPDGSNFTLKIRSTKLEDSAMYFCASSYYPGQPSSGANVLTFGAGSRLTVL.